This TCR beta chain was profiled in a study of T cells in Graves' hyperthyroidism and ophthalmopathy. This CDR3 spans 13 amino acids. V lost 4 bases to trimming and J lost 5 bases, with 10 bases between them. Germline CDR1 and CDR2: SGDLS and YYNGEE. In its sample, this clonotype was seen once. The antigen remains undetermined. Study-wide findings and caveats: Clonotypes that were expanded in thyroid above 0.001 mostly appeared in blood too.

Patients aged 18 to 65 had newly diagnosed hyperthyroidism that had lasted under 2 months. Patients were excluded because of uncontrolled infection, other autoimmune disease, pregnancy or lactation. RNA transcripts yielded amplified TCR beta CDR3 regions. The HTBI set primed first-round TCR CDR3 RT-PCR. From the multiplex PCR reads, TCRdb called clonotypes with MiXCR, one entry per CDR3 protein. The data contain roughly 350,000 distinct CDR3 sequences, over 11% of them singletons. The sequenced sample consisted of blood. This receptor was obtained from a woman aged 25 to 39 with Graves' hyperthyroidism. The chain uses TRBV9 and TRBJ2-1, with a weak D call TRBD2 (5 bases). In DNA form, the CDR3 reads TGTGCCAGCAGCCGGACTTTTGACAATGAGCAGTTCTTC. This codes for CASSRTFDNEQFF.